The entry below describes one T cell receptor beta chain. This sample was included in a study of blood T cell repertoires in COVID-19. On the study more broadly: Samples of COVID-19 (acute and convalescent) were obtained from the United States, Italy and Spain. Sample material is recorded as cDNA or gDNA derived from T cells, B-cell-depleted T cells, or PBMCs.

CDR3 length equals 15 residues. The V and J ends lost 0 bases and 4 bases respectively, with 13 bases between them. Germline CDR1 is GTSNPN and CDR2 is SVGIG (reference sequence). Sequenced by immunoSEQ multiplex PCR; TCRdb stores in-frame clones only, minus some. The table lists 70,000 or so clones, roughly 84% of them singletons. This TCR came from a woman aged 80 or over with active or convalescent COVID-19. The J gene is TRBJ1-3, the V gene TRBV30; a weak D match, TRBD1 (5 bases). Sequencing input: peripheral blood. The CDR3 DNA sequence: TGTGCCTGGAGTGTAGGGTGGGGCAGAGGAAACACCATATATTTT. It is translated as CAWSVGWGRGNTIYF. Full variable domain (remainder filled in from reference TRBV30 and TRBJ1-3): SQTIHQWPATLVQPVGSPLSLECTVEGTSNPNLYWYRQAAGRGLQLLFYSVGIGQISSEVPQNLSASRPQDRQFILSSKKLLLSDSGFYLCAWSVGWGRGNTIYFGEGSWLTVV.